This TCR beta chain emerged from a study of T cells expressing NK-cell markers. Making the TCR beta cDNA relied on 5'RACE template switching with UMIs. TCRdb re-called the 5' RACE reads; every CDR3 protein appears as one record, without DNA. The sample totals a few hundred thousand distinct CDR3 sequences. The length of the CDR3 is 18 residues. Germline-derived CDR1 and CDR2 are SGHRS and YFSETQ. Sequencing was done on a sample of blood T cells: a sorted CD56 or NKG2C T cell subset, CD4+ or CD8+ T cells, or bulk PBMC T cells (not recorded which). The V call is TRBV5-1, the J call TRBJ2-1; TCRdb names TRBD2, which stays unverified in the absence of DNA. This sequence was found in a woman aged 45-65 years in good health. CDR3 in amino acids: CASSPNSLGLALRNEQFF.